A single sample gave rise to the 28 T cell receptor beta chains below, sequenced in a study of cytomegalovirus exposure and HLA in healthy donors. Primers: 60 Vbeta forward and 13 Jbeta reverse. TCRdb's copy holds only in-frame clones and misses some; the assay was immunoSEQ multiplex PCR. The data show 150,000 to 200,000 clones, 60% to 85% seen once. Source material: PBMCs. The origin of the receptors is a female donor in good health and CMV-seronegative.

The chain carries TRBV25-1 and TRBJ1-1; tentative D call: TRBD1 (6 bases). CDR3 length equals 15 residues. The V end was cut by 2 bases, the J end by 5 bases, with 15 bases between. CDR1 and CDR2 (germline): MGHDK, SYGVNS. The CDR3 region has the DNA TGTGCCAGCAGTGAAGTACGCAGGGGAGGGACTGAAGCTTTCTTT. Protein: CASSEVRRGGTEAFF.

The V and J genes are TRBV7-6 and TRBJ2-7; 11 bases are shared with TRBD2. The CDR3 sequence is 16 residues long. Germline V gives CDR1 SGHVS, CDR2 FNYEAQ. The V gene end was trimmed by 4 bases and the J gene end by 0 bases; junction bases not matched to a gene: 5. Written as DNA, the CDR3 is TGTGCCAGCAGCTCCCGGGGACTAGCGGCCTCCTACGAGCAGTACTTC. This encodes CASSSRGLAASYEQYF.

This clone was observed a single time. This chain uses TRBV5-6 with TRBJ1-5; D not resolved. CDR1 and CDR2 from the germline V gene are SGHDT and YYEEEE. CDR3 length: 13 residues. V dropped 4 bases and J dropped 8 bases, with 13 bases sitting between them. CDR3 sequence reads: CASSIWSSEPQHF. The CDR3 bases are TGTGCCAGCAGCATATGGTCGAGCGAGCCCCAGCATTTT.

The CDR3 nucleotides read TGTGCGTCGAACCGCGGGGAACGCTACAATGAGCAGTTCTTC. It is translated as CASNRGERYNEQFF. The chain couples TRBV18 to TRBJ2-1, with a weak D call TRBD2 (6 bases). Germline V CDR1 and CDR2: KGHSH, LQKENI. The CDR3 sequence is 14 residues long.

The chain couples TRBV5-1 to TRBJ2-3; D call uncertain. Trimming took off 4 bases at V and 0 bases at J, with 9 bases between the two ends. This CDR3 contains 14 residues. Germline V CDR1 and CDR2: SGHRS, YFSETQ. CDR3 protein: CASSRLTSTDTQYF. CDR3 DNA: TGCGCCAGCAGCCGACTTACTAGCACAGATACGCAGTATTTT.

The J gene is TRBJ2-1, the V gene TRBV5-1, with 12 bases matching TRBD2. J lost 4 bases, V lost 4 bases, and 3 bases had no gene match. This CDR3 is built from 15 residues. Germline V lookup: CDR1 SGHRS, CDR2 YFSETQ. The CDR3 DNA reads as TGCGCCAGCAGCACCGGACTAGCGGGATACAATGAGCAGTTCTTC. Translating gives CASSTGLAGYNEQFF. The variable domain in full, completed from reference TRBV5-1 and TRBJ2-1, reads KAGVTQTPRYLIKTRGQQVTLSCSPISGHRSVSWYQQTPGQGLQFLFEYFSETQRNKGNFPGRFSGRQFSNSRSEMNVSTLELGDSALYLCASSTGLAGYNEQFFGPGTRLTVL.

The V gene is TRBV7-2, the J gene TRBJ1-3; 8 nucleotides match TRBD1. V lost 5 bases and J lost 0; bases outside the gene matches: 6. Germline CDR1 and CDR2: SGHTA and FQGNSA. CDR3 length equals 16 residues. The CDR3 nucleotides read TGTGCCAGCAGCATTGGACAGGGCCACTCTGGAAACACCATATATTTT. Protein product: CASSIGQGHSGNTIYF.

The chain is built from TRBV27 and TRBJ2-2; 10 bases fit TRBD1. CDR3 length: 15 residues. Trimming removed 6 bases from V and 8 bases from J; junction bases left unmatched: 9. CDR1 and CDR2 from the germline V gene are MNHEY and SMNVEV (reference sequence). The CDR3 protein is CASSPTGGLGGELFF. Here the CDR3 DNA reads TGTGCCAGCAGCCCGACAGGGGGCCTTGGGGGGGAGCTGTTTTTT.

This chain joins TRBV5-6 and TRBJ2-7; 8 bases are a match to TRBD1. CDR3 length: 14 residues. CDR1 is SGHDT, CDR2 YYEEEE, per germline. The trim removed 2 bases at V and 6 bases at J, leaving 7 bases unmatched. The CDR3 coding sequence is TGTGCCAGCAGCTTACCCGGACAGGGAGGCGAGCAGTACTTC. It encodes CASSLPGQGGEQYF.

This rearrangement joins TRBV11-1 to TRBJ1-6; D is unclear. Germline V CDR1 and CDR2: SGHAT, FQDESV (reference sequence). The CDR3 length is 14 residues. V was shortened by 5 bases and J by 5 bases, with 10 bases between the two germline ends. CDR3 nucleotides: TGTGCCAGCAGCCGGAGTTTTAATAATTCACCCCTCCACTTT. It encodes CASSRSFNNSPLHF.

There are a few counts of this clone. The chain couples TRBV7-7 to TRBJ2-1; D is possibly TRBD2 (5 bases). CDR3 length: 14 residues. Looked up from germline, CDR1 is SSHAT and CDR2 is FNYEAQ (reference sequence). The V and J ends lost 4 bases and 9 bases respectively, with 16 bases between them. The CDR3 reads CASSYNRGNGEQFF. The DNA for the CDR3 is TGTGCCAGCAGCTACAATCGGGGTAATGGTGAGCAGTTCTTC. Supplemented by reference TRBV7-7 and TRBJ2-1, the full variable domain reads GAGVSQSPRYKVTKRGQDVTLRCDPISSHATLYWYQQALGQGPEFLTYFNYEAQPDKSGLPSDRFSAERPEGSISTLTIQRTEQRDSAMYRCASSYNRGNGEQFFGPGTRLTVL.

V gene TRBV9 combines with J gene TRBJ2-1; 7 bases line up with TRBD2. The CDR3 runs to 15 residues. Germline CDR1 is SGDLS and CDR2 is YYNGEE. V was pared by 1 base and J by 10 bases, with 11 bases of the junction left unmatched. CDR3 DNA sequence: TGTGCCAGCAGCGTAACTTCAGCGGGACTAACGGAGCAGTTCTTC. Amino acids: CASSVTSAGLTEQFF.

The V call is TRBV18, the J call TRBJ2-7, with TRBD1 matching 9 bases. The CDR3 spans 14 residues. J gave up 6 bases and V 3 bases, and 6 bases lay outside the gene matches. The germline CDR1 and CDR2 sequences are KGHSH and LQKENI. CDR3 nucleotide sequence: TGTGCCAGCTCACCCGGTGGACAGGGGCTCGAGCAGTACTTC. It specifies CASSPGGQGLEQYF.

The chain has TRBV2 and TRBJ2-1; D is perhaps TRBD2 (7 bases). Trimming stripped 4 bases from V and 8 bases from J, with 21 bases between. Germline assignment: CDR1 SNHLY and CDR2 FYNNEI. The CDR3 spans 16 residues. The CDR3 spells CASSVRLLRGLDEQFF. As DNA, the CDR3 is TGTGCCAGCAGTGTAAGGCTCCTGCGGGGGCTGGATGAGCAGTTCTTC.

The genes are TRBV6-5 and TRBJ2-1; D ambiguous. The CDR3 is 15 residues long. The germline V and J ends were trimmed by 0 bases and 3 bases, with 9 bases remaining between them. From germline, CDR1 is MNHEY and CDR2 SVGAGI. CDR3 nucleotide sequence: TGTGCCAGCAGTTACTCGAGGCTAGTCTACAATGAGCAGTTCTTC. It translates to CASSYSRLVYNEQFF.

The chain carries TRBV5-6 and TRBJ1-1; the D is unclear. The V gene's germline CDR1 is SGHDT and CDR2 YYEEEE. There are 16 residues in the CDR3. Trimming pared 3 bases from V and 1 base from J, leaving 16 bases between. The CDR3: CASSSAAGGKNTEAFF. The DNA for the CDR3 is TGTGCCAGCAGCTCCGCCGCGGGAGGAAAGAACACTGAAGCTTTCTTT.

CDR3 coding DNA: TGTGCCAGCAGCCTCTACCCTAGCGGGACCTTTAATGAGCAGTTCTTC. Translating it yields CASSLYPSGTFNEQFF. This chain links TRBV11-3 with TRBJ2-1; 9 positions agree with TRBD2. There are 16 residues in the CDR3. The germline gives CDR1 SGHNT, CDR2 YENEEA. J was trimmed by 7 bases and V by 5 bases; bases with no gene match: 12.

The table lists this clone with a few counts. The CDR3 DNA is TGTGCCATCAGTGAAGGGACTAGCGGGAGGACTCTCTACAATGAGCAGTTCTTC. This codes for CAISEGTSGRTLYNEQFF. The chain recombines TRBV10-3 with TRBJ2-1, with 15 bases aligning to TRBD2. J was trimmed by 3 bases and V by 3 bases; bases with no gene match: 6. The CDR3 runs to 18 residues. Germline V gene sequence: CDR1 ENHRY, CDR2 SYGVKD.

This clone was seen only a few times. The chain joins TRBV5-6 to TRBJ2-7, with TRBD1 identical over 10 bases. The ends lost 6 bases at V and 6 bases at J; junction bases unmatched: 9. The CDR3 is made up of 14 amino acids. Per the germline V gene, CDR1 is SGHDT and CDR2 is YYEEEE. The CDR3, as DNA: TGTGCCAGCACGACCTGGACAGGGGGTGCCGAGCAGTACTTC. It translates to CASTTWTGGAEQYF.

The genes are TRBV25-1 and TRBJ2-3; no firm D call. Deletions cut 4 bases from V and 2 bases from J, with 10 bases between. This CDR3 has 14 amino acids. From germline, CDR1 is MGHDK and CDR2 SYGVNS. CDR3 region: CASSGLVSTDTQYF. The CDR3 DNA sequence: TGTGCCAGCAGTGGGCTCGTTTCCACAGATACGCAGTATTTT.

This clone is a singleton in its sample. J is TRBJ2-2 and V is TRBV6-6, with D possibly being TRBD2 (6 bases). This CDR3 spans 15 amino acids. Trimming took off 5 bases at V and 2 bases at J, with 12 bases between the two ends. Per the germline V gene, CDR1 is MNHNY and CDR2 is SVGAGI (reference sequence). The CDR3 loop reads CASSHGTLNTGELFF. DNA for the CDR3: TGTGCCAGCAGTCACGGGACTCTTAACACCGGGGAGCTGTTTTTT.

This rearrangement joins TRBV7-2 to TRBJ1-3; D remains ambiguous. Germline V gives CDR1 SGHTA, CDR2 FQGNSA. The V gene lost 5 bases and the J gene lost 4 bases, with 9 bases spanning the gap. The CDR3 loop spans 13 amino acids. CDR3 in amino acids: CASSPRSGNTIYF. CDR3 bases: TGTGCCAGCAGCCCGAGATCCGGAAACACCATATATTTT.

The chain uses TRBV12-5 and TRBJ1-2; TRBD1 is a possible D gene (6 bases). Looked up from germline, CDR1 is LGHNT and CDR2 is FRNRAP. The CDR3 is made up of 18 amino acids. Trimming shortened V by 3 bases and J by 4 bases, and 24 bases separated the two germline ends. CDR3 amino acids: CASGFPNGAALRGYGYTF. The CDR3 DNA follows: TGTGCTAGTGGTTTTCCCAACGGGGCAGCCCTCAGGGGCTATGGCTACACCTTC.

This chain uses TRBV2 with TRBJ1-1, with D maybe TRBD1 (5 bases). V was trimmed by 5 bases and J by 3 bases, leaving 13 bases between them. Germline V gives CDR1 SNHLY, CDR2 FYNNEI. The CDR3 has 14 residues. The CDR3 DNA sequence: TGTGCCAGCAGTTCCGGGGGGAGAGACACTGAAGCTTTCTTT. It translates to CASSSGGRDTEAFF.

J is TRBJ1-1 and V is TRBV4-3; 8 bases match TRBD1. Per the germline V gene, CDR1 is LGHNA and CDR2 is YSLEER. The trim removed 2 bases at V and 1 base at J, leaving 3 bases unmatched. This CDR3 comprises 15 residues. CDR3 amino acids: CASSQSGTGNTEAFF. For the CDR3, the DNA is TGCGCCAGCAGCCAAAGTGGGACAGGGAACACTGAAGCTTTCTTT.

The J gene is TRBJ2-3, the V gene TRBV20-1; no firm D call. Trimming removed 7 bases from V and 6 bases from J, with 11 bases in between. Germline lookup yields CDR1 DFQATT and CDR2 SNEGSKA (reference sequence). This CDR3 is 11 amino acids long. The CDR3 DNA is TGCAGTGTTCGTTATGTGGATACGCAGTATTTT. Translated, it gives CSVRYVDTQYF.

The rearrangement joins TRBV7-9 to TRBJ2-5; a weak D match, TRBD1 (6 bases). Gene TRBJ2-7 matches the end of the DNA better, so the J call may be wrong. CDR3 length equals 14 residues. Per germline, CDR1 SEHNR and CDR2 FQNEAQ (reference sequence). The CDR3 DNA is TGTGCCAGCAGCTTCGACAGGCCCCCCTACGAGCAGTACTTC. Protein sequence: CASSFDRPPYEQYF.

This clone was counted only a few times. The chain recombines TRBV29-1 with TRBJ1-4; D perhaps matches TRBD1 (5 bases). Trimming took 4 bases from V and 7 from J, leaving 13 bases between them. Per germline, CDR1 SQVTM and CDR2 ANQGSEA. This CDR3 contains 13 residues. CDR3 in amino acids: CSVAGQGSEKLFF. The CDR3 DNA reads TGCAGCGTTGCCGGGCAGGGAAGTGAAAAACTGTTTTTT.